The 13 T cell receptor beta chains given below trace back to one sample, sequenced in a study of cytomegalovirus exposure and HLA in healthy donors. 13 Jbeta primers and 60 Vbeta primers were used for the PCR. Profiled with immunoSEQ multiplex PCR; TCRdb holds only in-frame clones, not every one. Among under 150,000 clones listed, approximately 80% were seen once. Sequencing was carried out using PBMCs. Receptors originate from a woman between 50 and 59 years old in good health and CMV-seronegative.

This chain links TRBV19 with TRBJ2-7, with D possibly TRBD2 on 6 matching bases. With 5 bases removed from V and 8 bases from J, the gap between germline ends came to 31 bases. The CDR3 runs 18 residues. CDR1 and CDR2 (germline): LNHDA, SQIVND (reference sequence). The DNA of the CDR3 is TGTGCCAGTAGTGACGGCCACTCCCCACACTCCGGGGGATGGAAGCAGTACTTC. It specifies CASSDGHSPHSGGWKQYF.

The chain combines TRBV4-1 with TRBJ1-1; D not resolved. The length of the CDR3 is 12 residues. Trimming stripped 1 base from V and 12 bases from J, with 12 bases between. Germline-derived CDR1 and CDR2 are MGHRA and YSYEKL. CDR3 DNA: TGCGCCAGCAGCCAAGTACGGGGTCGGTCTTTCTTT. Translating it yields CASSQVRGRSFF.

The chain combines TRBV6-6 with TRBJ2-7; a possible D gene is TRBD2 (6 bases). This CDR3 spans 13 amino acids. V dropped 5 bases and J dropped 3 bases, with 11 bases sitting between them. Looked up from germline, CDR1 is MNHNY and CDR2 is SVGAGI (reference sequence). CDR3 nucleotide sequence: TGTGCCAGCAGTACCGGGGGTTACTACGAGCAGTACTTC. This encodes CASSTGGYYEQYF.

The chain combines TRBV4-2 with TRBJ2-3; 10 bases are shared with TRBD2. This CDR3 has 19 amino acids. CDR1 is LGHNA, CDR2 YNFKEQ, per germline. Trimming removed 0 bases from V and 2 bases from J; junction bases left unmatched: 11. The CDR3 reads CASSQDMASGGLYTDTQYF. The CDR3 DNA reads TGTGCCAGCAGCCAAGATATGGCTAGCGGGGGCCTTTACACAGATACGCAGTATTTT.

This chain links TRBV9 with TRBJ1-5; D is undetermined. Germline values: CDR1 SGDLS, CDR2 YYNGEE. V gave up 3 bases and J gave up 4 bases, with 8 bases separating them. This CDR3 has 13 residues. The CDR3 loop reads CASSGDINQPQHF. In DNA, the CDR3 is TGTGCCAGCAGCGGAGACATAAATCAGCCCCAGCATTTT.

This clone has only one observation. The chain joins TRBV5-3 to TRBJ2-1; perhaps TRBD1 as D (5 bases). TRBV5-3 is noted as an ORF with a role that remains uncertain. The CDR3 is made up of 14 amino acids. V was trimmed by 0 bases and J by 3 bases, leaving 7 bases between them. The DNA of the CDR3 is TGTGCCAGAAGCTTGGTCAGGGTCTACAATGAGCAGTTCTTC. Translating gives CARSLVRVYNEQFF.

CDR3 sequence: CASSLALGLNEKLFF. The CDR3 DNA is TGTGCCAGCAGCTTAGCCCTTGGGCTAAATGAAAAACTGTTTTTT. This chain joins TRBV7-6 and TRBJ1-4; no definite D call. This CDR3 spans 15 amino acids. Trimming removed 0 bases from V and 5 bases from J, with 10 bases in between. CDR1 and CDR2 (germline): SGHVS, FNYEAQ.

The rearrangement uses TRBV5-4 and TRBJ1-2; D possibly corresponds to TRBD1 (6 bases). V was trimmed by 4 bases and J by 3 bases, leaving 13 bases between them. Germline CDR1 is SGHNT and CDR2 is YYREEE (reference sequence). The CDR3 consists of 14 residues. The DNA of the CDR3 is TGTGCCAGCAGCCGTATAACAGGGTACTATGGCTACACCTTC. Its translation: CASSRITGYYGYTF. Looking up the rest from reference TRBV5-4 and TRBJ1-2 gives the full variable domain: ETGVTQSPTHLIKTRGQQVTLRCSSQSGHNTVSWYQQALGQGPQFIFQYYREEENGRGNFPPRFSGLQFPNYSSELNVNALELDDSALYLCASSRITGYYGYTFGSGTRLTVV.

J is TRBJ1-6 and V is TRBV28; the D gene is possibly TRBD1 (5 bases). The length of the CDR3 is 19 residues. V lost 6 bases and J 0 bases, leaving 21 bases between the germline ends. CDR1 MDHEN and CDR2 SYDVKM come from the germline V gene. The CDR3 reads CASRGQQWWTSSYNSPLHF. The CDR3 coding sequence is TGTGCCAGCAGGGGTCAGCAGTGGTGGACAAGCTCCTATAATTCACCCCTCCACTTT.

This chain joins TRBV7-2 and TRBJ2-7, with 12 bases that match TRBD2. The V gene end was trimmed by 2 bases and the J gene end by 0 bases; junction bases not matched to a gene: 5. The CDR3 is 17 amino acids. Germline V CDR1 and CDR2: SGHTA, FQGNSA. The CDR3 spells CASSLTSGGLSSYEQYF. DNA of the CDR3: TGTGCCAGCAGCTTAACTAGCGGGGGGCTGAGCTCCTACGAGCAGTACTTC.

This rearrangement joins TRBV2 to TRBJ2-3, with a possible D match to TRBD2 (5 bases). V shed 6 bases and J shed 6 bases, with 19 bases lying between them. Per germline, CDR1 SNHLY and CDR2 FYNNEI. CDR3 length equals 15 residues. DNA of the CDR3: TGTGCCAGCAGGTCCTACCGGGATTTGAAGGATACGCAGTATTTT. Protein product: CASRSYRDLKDTQYF.

This clone came up a few times. V is TRBV6-6 and J is TRBJ1-6; 7 bases are a match to TRBD1. The CDR3 runs to 15 residues. Germline V CDR1 and CDR2: MNHNY, SVGAGI (reference sequence). The V segment lost 5 bases and the J segment 10 bases; nucleotides outside the gene matches: 11. CDR3 DNA: TGTGCCAGCAGTGGGGATGAAGGGGGCTGGTCACCCCTCCACTTT. As protein: CASSGDEGGWSPLHF.

J is TRBJ2-7 and V is TRBV27; 9 positions agree with TRBD1. The CDR3 is made up of 15 amino acids. In germline, CDR1 is MNHEY, CDR2 SMNVEV (reference sequence). Trimming removed 1 base from V and 2 bases from J; junction bases left unmatched: 3. Here the CDR3 DNA reads TGTGCCAGCAGTTTATTGGGACAGGGTACCTACGAGCAGTACTTC. Amino acid sequence: CASSLLGQGTYEQYF.